This T cell receptor beta chain was observed in a study of CD8 T cells in Susac syndrome. The CDR3 consists of 12 residues. Deletions cut 0 bases from V and 6 bases from J, with 0 bases between. Germline CDR1 is LGHNA and CDR2 is YSLEER. Reverse transcription of 0.5 to 1 ug RNA was carried out with random hexamers. TCRdb passed the immunoSEQ multiplex PCR reads through MiXCR, listing each CDR3 protein once. Of 330,000 or so distinct CDR3 sequences in the sample, about nine tenths were seen once. Sequenced sample: CD8+ T cells from PBMCs. This TCR came from a human donor with multiple sclerosis. The V and J genes are TRBV4-3 and TRBJ1-6, with D hard to call. Here the CDR3 reads CASSQDNSPLHF. The CDR3 bases are TGCGCCAGCAGCCAAGATAATTCACCCCTCCACTTT.